This T cell receptor beta chain was identified in a study of human T cells and chemical hapten exposure. About the study: During the approximately 23-week study period, patients had diphenylcyclopropenone applied to the scalp every week.

Using its own MiXCR run on the RACE reads, TCRdb lists one record per CDR3 protein. The data show about 89,000 distinct CDR3 sequences, with more than 10% seen just once and under 4% held by the top ten. In this sample, this clonotype turned up a few times. Documented time point: pre-sensitization, week 0. Described treatment: therapeutic diphenylcyclopropenone sensitization with weekly scalp DPC. The length of the CDR3 is 14 residues. Germline CDR1 is SNHLY and CDR2 is FYNNEI. Unmatched junction bases numbered 4, after V lost 5 bases and J lost 8 bases. Specimen: whole blood, collected in connection with sensitization to the hapten diphenylcyclopropenone (DPC). V usage is TRBV2 and J usage is TRBJ2-1; the match to TRBD2 covers 12 bases. This receptor was taken from a woman aged 55-75 years with alopecia areata. Some clones in this sample may be carry-over from other donors' samples. CDR3 in amino acids: CASSTSGGLDEQFF. The CDR3 DNA sequence: TGTGCCAGCAGTACTAGCGGGGGGTTAGATGAGCAGTTCTTC.